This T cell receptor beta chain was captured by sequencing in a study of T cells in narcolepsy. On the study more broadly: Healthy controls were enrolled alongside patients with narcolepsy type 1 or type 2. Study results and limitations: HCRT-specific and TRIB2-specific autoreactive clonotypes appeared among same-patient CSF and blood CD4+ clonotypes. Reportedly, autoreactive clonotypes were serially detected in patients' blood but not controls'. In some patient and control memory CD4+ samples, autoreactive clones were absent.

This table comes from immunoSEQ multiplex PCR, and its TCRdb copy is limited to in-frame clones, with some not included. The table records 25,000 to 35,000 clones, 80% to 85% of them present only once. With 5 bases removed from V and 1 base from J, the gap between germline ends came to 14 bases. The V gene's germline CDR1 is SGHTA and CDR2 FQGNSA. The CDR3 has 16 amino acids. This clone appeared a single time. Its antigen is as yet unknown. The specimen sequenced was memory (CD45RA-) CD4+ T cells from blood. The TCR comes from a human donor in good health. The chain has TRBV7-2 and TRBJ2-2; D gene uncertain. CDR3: CASSPRPVGNTGELFF. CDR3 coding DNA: TGTGCCAGCAGCCCTCGGCCGGTAGGGAACACCGGGGAGCTGTTTTTT.